Ten or more counts support the clone carrying this T cell receptor (beta chain). Its antigen is not known. Clinicians diagnosed patients from clinical symptoms, serum thyroxine and TRAb, thyroid ultrasound and orbital computed tomography. This entry belongs to a study of T cells in Graves' hyperthyroidism and ophthalmopathy. Trimming cost V 7 bases and J 1 base; bases outside gene matches: 9. Germline-derived CDR1 and CDR2 are SGHAT and FQNNGV. The CDR3 is 15 residues long. Whole-study results and caveats: Blood held most thyroid clonotypes expanded above 0.001 frequency. Median prediction lead before ophthalmopathy onset was 6.5 months with the model.

Amplification of TCR beta CDR3 regions was performed using RNA transcripts as template. TCR CDR3 regions were first amplified by RT-PCR with HTBI primers. MiXCR, run by TCRdb on the multiplex PCR reads, gives a single entry per CDR3 protein. The sample carries 300,000 to 500,000 distinct CDR3 sequences, over 12% recorded once. The TCR comes from a man aged 45-65 years with Graves' ophthalmopathy. The chain recombines TRBV11-2 with TRBJ2-7; 8 bases agree with TRBD1. The material sequenced was blood. The CDR3 protein is CASTLGQGASYEQYF. In DNA, the CDR3 is TGTGCCAGCACCCTAGGGCAGGGGGCATCCTACGAGCAGTACTTC.